These 18 T cell receptor beta chains came from one sample sequenced in a study of blood T cell repertoires in COVID-19. Repertoires were generated with immunoSEQ multiplex PCR, while TCRdb's copy carries only in-frame clones and drops some. The table has approximately 180,000 clones, roughly 82% seen once. The sample taken for sequencing was PBMCs or T cells enriched from blood (not recorded which). These receptors all come from a woman aged 55-70 years with acute COVID-19.

The rearrangement uses TRBV27 and TRBJ2-5; D not certain. Germline-derived CDR1 and CDR2 are MNHEY and SMNVEV (reference sequence). V gave up 0 bases and J gave up 2 bases, with 7 bases separating them. The CDR3 runs to 14 residues. The CDR3 reads CASSLSQAQETQYF. The CDR3 DNA reads TGTGCCAGCAGTTTATCCCAGGCACAAGAGACCCAGTACTTC.

This chain's CDR3 is CASSRRGARETQYF. The CDR3 DNA is TGTGCCAGCAGTCGCCGGGGTGCGAGAGAGACCCAGTACTTC. The rearrangement joins TRBV6-5 to TRBJ2-5, with D maybe TRBD2 (5 bases). The germline CDR1 and CDR2 sequences are MNHEY and SVGAGI. The CDR3 is 14 amino acids. V dropped 5 bases and J dropped 4 bases, with 14 bases sitting between them.

This clone was picked up one time. The chain recombines TRBV19 with TRBJ1-4, with 7 bases matching TRBD1. The CDR3 sequence is 16 residues long. J was trimmed by 1 base and V by 4 bases; bases with no gene match: 6. From germline, CDR1 is LNHDA and CDR2 SQIVND (reference sequence). The CDR3 loop is CASSRSRTGTNEKLFF. CDR3 in DNA: TGTGCCAGTAGTAGATCCCGGACAGGAACTAATGAAAAACTGTTTTTT.

V is TRBV5-4 and J is TRBJ2-1, with 8 bases identical to TRBD2. The CDR3 is made up of 14 amino acids. Germline lookup yields CDR1 SGHNT and CDR2 YYREEE (reference sequence). V was clipped by 4 bases and J by 4 bases; unmatched bases: 4. CDR3 amino acids: CASSPTGGYNEQFF. The DNA of the CDR3 is TGTGCCAGCAGCCCAACGGGGGGGTACAATGAGCAGTTCTTC.

V gene TRBV28 combines with J gene TRBJ1-2, with D perhaps TRBD1 (5 bases). V shed 3 bases and J shed 4 bases, with 12 bases lying between them. Germline CDR1 and CDR2: MDHEN and SYDVKM. CDR3 length equals 14 residues. CDR3 nucleotides: TGTGCCAGCAGTTTTGGCGGGGGATCCTATGGCTACACCTTC. Translated, it gives CASSFGGGSYGYTF.

This sequence joins TRBV7-2 and TRBJ2-7; 8 positions match TRBD2. The CDR3 length is 14 residues. V was pared by 6 bases and J by 4 bases, with 8 bases of the junction left unmatched. Germline V gene lookup returns CDR1 SGHTA and CDR2 FQGNSA. Written as DNA, the CDR3 is TGTGCCAGCAGTTATTCACTAGCGGCGTACGAGCAGTACGTC. Translating gives CASSYSLAAYEQYV.

V and J are TRBV30 and TRBJ2-3, with a possible D match to TRBD1 (5 bases). V lost 4 bases, J lost 1 base, and 12 bases lay in between. Per the germline V gene, CDR1 is GTSNPN and CDR2 is SVGIG (reference sequence). This CDR3 contains 14 residues. DNA of the CDR3: TGTGCCTGGACAGGGCTCCCTCGCACAGATACGCAGTATTTT. Protein: CAWTGLPRTDTQYF. The whole variable domain, filled in from reference TRBV30 and TRBJ2-3, reads SQTIHQWPATLVQPVGSPLSLECTVEGTSNPNLYWYRQAAGRGLQLLFYSVGIGQISSEVPQNLSASRPQDRQFILSSKKLLLSDSGFYLCAWTGLPRTDTQYFGPGTRLTVL.

The CDR3 sequence is CASSPRGRGTDTQYF. The CDR3 DNA is TGTGCCAGCAGCCCCAGGGGGCGAGGCACAGATACGCAGTATTTT. The rearrangement uses TRBV6-2 or TRBV6-3 and TRBJ2-3, with TRBD1 identical over 8 bases. The CDR3 contains 15 residues. Trimming removed 6 bases from V and 1 base from J; junction bases left unmatched: 6. Per the germline V gene, CDR1 is MNHEY and CDR2 is SVGEGT.

Only a few counts were recorded for this clone. This rearrangement joins TRBV9 to TRBJ1-2, with TRBD1 matching 7 bases. J gave up 3 bases and V 5 bases, and 4 bases lay outside the gene matches. Germline lookup yields CDR1 SGDLS and CDR2 YYNGEE. This CDR3 has 13 residues. In DNA form, the CDR3 reads TGTGCCAGCAGTGAAGGACAGGACTATGGCTACACCTTC. Its translation: CASSEGQDYGYTF.

The J gene is TRBJ2-2, the V gene TRBV9; TRBD1 matches at 7 bases. The CDR3 is made up of 17 amino acids. Germline loops: CDR1 SGDLS, CDR2 YYNGEE. The ends lost 5 bases at V and 3 bases at J; junction bases unmatched: 13. The DNA of the CDR3 is TGTGCCAGCAGGGATGAGGACAGGTTGGGTCACACCGGGGAGCTGTTTTTT. Amino acid sequence: CASRDEDRLGHTGELFF. The whole variable domain, remainder taken from reference TRBV9 and TRBJ2-2, is DSGVTQTPKHLITATGQRVTLRCSPRSGDLSVYWYQQSLDQGLQFLIQYYNGEERAKGNILERFSAQQFPDLHSELNLSSLELGDSALYFCASRDEDRLGHTGELFFGEGSRLTVL.

V and J are TRBV7-6 and TRBJ1-1; tentative D call: TRBD1 (6 bases). Trimming removed 4 bases from V and 4 bases from J, with 19 bases in between. Germline V gene sequence: CDR1 SGHVS, CDR2 FNYEAQ. The CDR3 spans 16 residues. CDR3 loop: CASSSLGGASSTEAFF. The CDR3, as DNA: TGTGCCAGCAGCTCCCTGGGGGGGGCTAGTAGCACTGAAGCTTTCTTT.

This sequence joins TRBV2 and TRBJ1-5; TRBD1 matches at 7 bases. The CDR3 extends over 14 amino acids. J was trimmed by 2 bases and V by 6 bases; bases with no gene match: 4. The germline CDR1 and CDR2 sequences are SNHLY and FYNNEI. This CDR3 is CASRGTDGNQPQHF. In nucleotides, the CDR3 is TGTGCCAGCAGAGGGACAGATGGCAATCAGCCCCAGCATTTT.

V and J are TRBV11-2 and TRBJ1-1; D unresolved. This CDR3 has 12 amino acids. V was trimmed by 4 bases and J by 6 bases, leaving 9 bases between them. Germline V lookup: CDR1 SGHAT, CDR2 FQNNGV. CDR3 in DNA: TGTGCCAGCAGCTATGCTCTATCTGAAGCTTTCTTT. This translates into CASSYALSEAFF.

This clone was counted only a few times. CDR3 sequence: CASSEEGGRGYEQYF. CDR3 DNA: TGTGCCAGCAGTGAAGAAGGCGGGAGGGGATACGAGCAGTACTTC. The rearrangement links TRBV2 to TRBJ2-7; 9 bases map to TRBD2. CDR3 length: 15 residues. V lost 1 base, J lost 4 bases, and 5 bases stayed unmatched. Germline lookup yields CDR1 SNHLY and CDR2 FYNNEI.

The rearrangement uses TRBV14 and TRBJ2-2; TRBD1 is a possible D gene (6 bases). V dropped 2 bases and J dropped 8 bases, with 12 bases sitting between them. The CDR3 is 14 residues long. The V gene's germline CDR1 is SGHDN and CDR2 FVKESK. CDR3 DNA: TGTGCCAGCAGCCAAAACAGGGTACTGGGGGAGCTGTTTTTT. Its protein product is CASSQNRVLGELFF. Filled out from reference TRBV14 and TRBJ2-2, the complete variable domain reads EAGVTQFPSHSVIEKGQTVTLRCDPISGHDNLYWYRRVMGKEIKFLLHFVKESKQDESGMPNNRFLAERTGGTYSTLKVQPAELEDSGVYFCASSQNRVLGELFFGEGSRLTVL.

The V gene is TRBV10-3, the J gene TRBJ1-6; D call uncertain. The V end was cut by 2 bases, the J end by 9 bases, with 5 bases between. The CDR3 is 12 amino acids. Germline values: CDR1 ENHRY, CDR2 SYGVKD. The CDR3 sequence is CAISEGSSPLHF. As DNA, the CDR3 is TGTGCCATCAGTGAGGGGAGTTCACCCCTCCACTTT.

The chain is built from TRBV19 and TRBJ1-1, with D maybe TRBD1 (5 bases). V was cut by 6 bases and J by 5 bases, with 16 bases left in between. Germline V gives CDR1 LNHDA, CDR2 SQIVND (reference sequence). The CDR3 is made up of 14 amino acids. The CDR3 nucleotides are TGTGCCAGTAGGGAACGGGACTCCACAACTGAAGCTTTCTTT. Translated: CASRERDSTTEAFF.

The gene calls are TRBV19 and TRBJ1-1; TRBD1 aligns across 11 bases. CDR1 LNHDA and CDR2 SQIVND come from the germline V gene (reference sequence). After removal of 5 bases from V and 3 bases from J, the junction contained 5 bases not matched to a gene. The length of the CDR3 is 15 residues. The CDR3 is CASSLGGQGDTEAFF. The CDR3 bases are TGTGCCAGTAGTCTGGGGGGACAGGGGGACACTGAAGCTTTCTTT.